This T cell receptor beta chain was found in a study of identical twins. TCRdb fed the 5' RACE reads into MiXCR, producing one record per CDR3 protein. The sample lists about 520,000 distinct CDR3 sequences, roughly a fifth seen once, with about 0.91% in the top ten. This clonotype occurred a few times. The length of the CDR3 is 13 residues. Between the trimmed V and J ends, which lost 10 bases and 6 bases, there was a span of 18 bases. Another study also made use of these data, one on T cells expressing NK-cell markers.

The origin of this receptor is a woman aged 18-35 years in good health. Sequenced input: CD4+ T cells sorted from blood. The chain combines TRBV12-3 or TRBV12-4 with TRBJ2-5; D not certain. The CDR3 region has the DNA TGTGCCACCTCCCCGCCCCTAGTAAAGACCCAGTACTTC. Protein sequence: CATSPPLVKTQYF.